This record covers a single T cell receptor (beta chain). This clonotype was detected ten times or more. Its antigen is currently not known. No per-base quality is available; no much larger clone lies one base away. The V end loses 0 bases and the J end loses 5 bases, and a stretch of 14 bases separates them. For CDR1 and CDR2, the germline V gene lists SGHTA and FQGNSA. Taken from cysteine to valine, the CDR3 has 15 residues. Only CDR3 DNA remains: 45 bases, in frame from the first base. Sequencing instrument: Illumina HiSeq 1500. TCRdb's own reprocessing of the public reads used fastp at Q25 and MiXCR and kept productive beta chains. Each entry is one CDR3 protein sequence, shown with its most common DNA and genes. The sample includes hundreds of thousands of distinct CDR3 sequences, with roughly a third observed a single time. The top ten constitute roughly 15% of the sample. This entry is derived from a study of T cell repertoires in cytomegalovirus infection (dated by TCRdb to the late 2010s). At the level of the whole study: The peptide stimulations were aimed at well-studied HLA-B-restricted epitopes as well as recently identified HLA-C-restricted CMV epitopes, whose presentation resists viral immunomodulation. Donor HLA type was relevant to the analysis, because carriage of CMV infection together with the matching HLA type was indicated by public TCR beta signatures. Study-level results and caveats: The ex vivo response was dominated by HLA-C-restricted CMV-specific TCR beta clonotypes, and the single most frequent clonotype in two of eight donors was supplied by these HLA-C-restricted clonotypes. In both this cohort and an independent roughly 330-donor cohort, the cumulative frequency of public TCR beta family members distinguished carriers of CMV infection plus the relevant HLA type.

The treatment or condition label, as the study defines it: in vitro stimulation with specific CMV peptide epitopes to enrich CMV-specific T cells. Specimen: cultured PBMCs, collected from culture after CMV antigen stimulation. The sequence links TRBV7-2 to TRBJ2-7; the D call could be TRBD1 or TRBD2, with each sharing 7 bases. This clonotype was sampled from a human donor in good health (CMV status not recorded). Some clones in this sample may be carry-over from other donors' samples. The nucleotide sequence is TGTGCCAGCAGCTTAGCGCTGGGAGGGGGCAACGAGCAGTACGTC. Its product reads: CASSLALGGGNEQYV.